Listed below are T cell receptor beta chains from one sample, sequenced in a study of blood T cell repertoires in COVID-19. Some clones are missing from TCRdb's copy, which holds only in-frame ones; the method was immunoSEQ multiplex PCR. The table shows 60,000 to 70,000 clones, with approximately 84% occurring only once. Material for sequencing was peripheral blood. The receptor source for this set is a man in his fifties with active COVID-19. CDR3s include the opening cysteine and the closing phenylalanine or tryptophan. Each record gives: J gene, V gene, clone size, CDR3 length, D gene, CDR3 DNA, CDR3 protein. The D gene is left open where the match is weak. Not all rows give a size; the values are once, few, many and, for expanded clones, a class.

J gene: TRBJ1-1; V gene: TRBV6-4; clone size: -; CDR3 length: 14; D gene: -; CDR3 DNA: TGTGCCAGCATCGCTGGGTCAGGGAACACTGAAGCTTTCTTT; CDR3 protein: CASIAGSGNTEAFF
J gene: TRBJ1-1; V gene: TRBV6-5; clone size: -; CDR3 length: 13; D gene: -; CDR3 DNA: TGTGCCAGCTCACGGGTTATTAACACTGAAGCTTTCTTT; CDR3 protein: CASSRVINTEAFF
J gene: TRBJ2-3; V gene: TRBV7-9; clone size: -; CDR3 length: 16; D gene: TRBD2; CDR3 DNA: TGTGCCAGCAACCCAGCAGCGGGGTCTGGCACAGATACGCAGTATTTT; CDR3 protein: CASNPAAGSGTDTQYF
J gene: TRBJ2-2; V gene: TRBV6-5; clone size: -; CDR3 length: 15; D gene: TRBD2; CDR3 DNA: TGTGCCAGCAGTACTAGCGGGAGGTTGGCCGGGGAGCTGTTTTTT; CDR3 protein: CASSTSGRLAGELFF
J gene: TRBJ1-1; V gene: TRBV6-5; clone size: -; CDR3 length: 13; D gene: -; CDR3 DNA: TGTGCCAGCAGCGAGACAGAGAACACTGAAGCTTTCTTT; CDR3 protein: CASSETENTEAFF
J gene: TRBJ2-1; V gene: TRBV19; clone size: -; CDR3 length: 15; D gene: -; CDR3 DNA: TGTGCCAGTGGGGGTGCGGGGGCGACCCTAAATGAGCAGTTCTTC; CDR3 protein: CASGGAGATLNEQFF
J gene: TRBJ2-5; V gene: TRBV19; clone size: -; CDR3 length: 14; D gene: TRBD1; CDR3 DNA: TGTGCCAGTAGCCAAACAGGGGCCCAAGAGACCCAGTACTTC; CDR3 protein: CASSQTGAQETQYF
J gene: TRBJ2-7; V gene: TRBV7-2; clone size: -; CDR3 length: 15; D gene: -; CDR3 DNA: TGTGCCAGCAGCTTAACCAGGGGGGAAACCTACGAGCAGTACTTC; CDR3 protein: CASSLTRGETYEQYF
J gene: TRBJ1-2; V gene: TRBV27; clone size: -; CDR3 length: 14; D gene: -; CDR3 DNA: TGTGCCAGCAAACTCCTTGCCAATTTCGGTGGCTACACCTTC; CDR3 protein: CASKLLANFGGYTF
J gene: TRBJ1-2; V gene: TRBV6-5; clone size: -; CDR3 length: 16; D gene: TRBD1; CDR3 DNA: TGTGCCAGCAGTTCCTCCGGACAGGAGCGATACGGGGGCTACACCTTC; CDR3 protein: CASSSSGQERYGGYTF
J gene: TRBJ2-2; V gene: TRBV9; clone size: once; CDR3 length: 16; D gene: TRBD2; CDR3 DNA: TGTGCCAGCAGCTCAGGACTAGCGGGAGACACCGGGGAGCTGTTTTTT; CDR3 protein: CASSSGLAGDTGELFF
J gene: TRBJ2-3; V gene: TRBV5-1; clone size: -; CDR3 length: 15; D gene: -; CDR3 DNA: TGCGCCAGCAGCCGCGAAGGGCGGGGAACAGATACGCAGTATTTT; CDR3 protein: CASSREGRGTDTQYF
J gene: TRBJ2-4; V gene: TRBV12-5; clone size: -; CDR3 length: 13; D gene: TRBD1; CDR3 DNA: TGTGCTAGTGGGACAGGGGCGGAAAACATTCAGTACTTC; CDR3 protein: CASGTGAENIQYF
J gene: TRBJ2-2; V gene: TRBV2; clone size: -; CDR3 length: 14; D gene: TRBD2; CDR3 DNA: TGTGCCAGCACCTATAGCGGGGGGGCCGGGGAGCTGTTTTTT; CDR3 protein: CASTYSGGAGELFF
J gene: TRBJ2-4; V gene: TRBV18; clone size: -; CDR3 length: 13; D gene: TRBD1; CDR3 DNA: TGTGCCAGCTCACCGGACAGGGCAAACATTCAGTACTTC; CDR3 protein: CASSPDRANIQYF
J gene: TRBJ2-7; V gene: TRBV7-8; clone size: few; CDR3 length: 15; D gene: TRBD2; CDR3 DNA: TGTGCCAGCAGACCCCGGGGGGACTCCTCCTACGAGCAGTACTTC; CDR3 protein: CASRPRGDSSYEQYF
J gene: TRBJ2-2; V gene: TRBV15; clone size: -; CDR3 length: 14; D gene: -; CDR3 DNA: TGTGCCACCAGCAGAGATGAGGGTAGCGGGGAGCTGTTTTTT; CDR3 protein: CATSRDEGSGELFF
J gene: TRBJ1-1; V gene: TRBV12-5; clone size: few; CDR3 length: 14; D gene: -; CDR3 DNA: TGTGCTAGTGGTTTGGCAAACAGGAACACTGAAGCTTTCTTT; CDR3 protein: CASGLANRNTEAFF
J gene: TRBJ1-1; V gene: TRBV4-2; clone size: -; CDR3 length: 15; D gene: -; CDR3 DNA: TGTGCCAGCAGCCAGCGCCTAGGTGGGACAACTGAAGCTTTCTTT; CDR3 protein: CASSQRLGGTTEAFF
J gene: TRBJ1-1; V gene: TRBV6-5; clone size: -; CDR3 length: 14; D gene: -; CDR3 DNA: TGTGCCAGCACCGACAGAAGAATGAACACTGAAGCTTTCTTT; CDR3 protein: CASTDRRMNTEAFF
J gene: TRBJ1-5; V gene: TRBV10-3; clone size: -; CDR3 length: 18; D gene: -; CDR3 DNA: TGTGCCATCAGGGACCCCGACAGGCCGGGGACTAGCAATCAGCCCCAGCATTTT; CDR3 protein: CAIRDPDRPGTSNQPQHF
J gene: TRBJ2-3; V gene: TRBV15; clone size: -; CDR3 length: 12; D gene: -; CDR3 DNA: TGTGCCACCAGCAGAGAAAGGGGTACGCAGTATTTT; CDR3 protein: CATSRERGTQYF
J gene: TRBJ2-7; V gene: TRBV6-2/TRBV6-3; clone size: -; CDR3 length: 15; D gene: TRBD1; CDR3 DNA: TGTGCCAGCAGTATAACAGGGGGCGCATCGGACGAGCAGTACTTC; CDR3 protein: CASSITGGASDEQYF
J gene: TRBJ1-5; V gene: TRBV6-5; clone size: -; CDR3 length: 15; D gene: -; CDR3 DNA: TGTGCCAGTAAAGAAGGGGGTTTTGGAATTCAGCCCCAGCATTTT; CDR3 protein: CASKEGGFGIQPQHF
J gene: TRBJ1-3; V gene: TRBV11-2; clone size: -; CDR3 length: 16; D gene: -; CDR3 DNA: TGTGCCAGCAGCTTAGGGACAGCCCTCTCTGGAAACACCATATATTTT; CDR3 protein: CASSLGTALSGNTIYF
J gene: TRBJ2-5; V gene: TRBV24-1; clone size: once; CDR3 length: 16; D gene: TRBD1; CDR3 DNA: TGTGCCACCAGTGATTCGGGACAGGGGAACCGGGAGACCCAGTACTTC; CDR3 protein: CATSDSGQGNRETQYF
J gene: TRBJ1-6; V gene: TRBV6-2/TRBV6-3; clone size: few; CDR3 length: 14; D gene: TRBD1; CDR3 DNA: TGTGCCAGCAGTCCCCGCAGGGGGCAAGAACCCCTCCACTTT; CDR3 protein: CASSPRRGQEPLHF
J gene: TRBJ1-5; V gene: TRBV6-2/TRBV6-3; clone size: -; CDR3 length: 16; D gene: TRBD1; CDR3 DNA: TGTGCCAGCAGTTACCGGACAGGGGGCGCTGATCAGCCCCAGCATTTT; CDR3 protein: CASSYRTGGADQPQHF
J gene: TRBJ2-7; V gene: TRBV10-3; clone size: -; CDR3 length: 13; D gene: -; CDR3 DNA: TGTGCCATCACCCTTACTGGGGGCAACGAGCAGTACTTC; CDR3 protein: CAITLTGGNEQYF
J gene: TRBJ2-1; V gene: TRBV3-1/TRBV3-2; clone size: -; CDR3 length: 16; D gene: -; CDR3 DNA: TGTGCCAGCAGCCAAGTCTTGGGGGGAGTATACAATGAGCAGTTCTTC; CDR3 protein: CASSQVLGGVYNEQFF
J gene: TRBJ1-4; V gene: TRBV9; clone size: -; CDR3 length: 16; D gene: TRBD1; CDR3 DNA: TGTGCCAGCAGCGTAGTGCCGACAGGGGGGAATGAAAAACTGTTTTTT; CDR3 protein: CASSVVPTGGNEKLFF
J gene: TRBJ2-5; V gene: TRBV9; clone size: -; CDR3 length: 16; D gene: -; CDR3 DNA: TGTGCCAGCAGCGTAGTAGGGCGGTGGGGAGAAGAGACCCAGTACTTC; CDR3 protein: CASSVVGRWGEETQYF
J gene: TRBJ1-5; V gene: TRBV4-1; clone size: -; CDR3 length: 15; D gene: -; CDR3 DNA: TGCGCCAGCAGCCAAGATCCAAGGGAGCATCAGCCCCAGCATTTT; CDR3 protein: CASSQDPREHQPQHF
J gene: TRBJ1-2; V gene: TRBV20-1; clone size: -; CDR3 length: 11; D gene: -; CDR3 DNA: TGCAGTGCAGGCCGGGACTATGGCTACACCTTC; CDR3 protein: CSAGRDYGYTF
J gene: TRBJ1-5; V gene: TRBV6-5; clone size: -; CDR3 length: 14; D gene: TRBD1; CDR3 DNA: TGTGCCAGCAGTTACGGGACAGGGAACCAGCCCCAGCATTTT; CDR3 protein: CASSYGTGNQPQHF
J gene: TRBJ2-3; V gene: TRBV24-1; clone size: -; CDR3 length: 14; D gene: TRBD2; CDR3 DNA: TGTGCCACCAGTGCTAGCGGGGGCACAGATACGCAGTATTTT; CDR3 protein: CATSASGGTDTQYF
J gene: TRBJ2-2; V gene: TRBV6-5; clone size: -; CDR3 length: 14; D gene: -; CDR3 DNA: TGTGCCAGCAGTTACGACTCTGGTACCGGGGAGCTGTTTTTT; CDR3 protein: CASSYDSGTGELFF
J gene: TRBJ2-3; V gene: TRBV30; clone size: -; CDR3 length: 14; D gene: -; CDR3 DNA: TGTGCCTGGAGTGACCTTAGCGGAACTACTACGCAGTATTTT; CDR3 protein: CAWSDLSGTTTQYF
J gene: TRBJ1-5; V gene: TRBV6-2/TRBV6-3; clone size: -; CDR3 length: 15; D gene: -; CDR3 DNA: TGTGCCAGCAGTTACTTTATCAACGGTAATCAGCCCCAGCATTTT; CDR3 protein: CASSYFINGNQPQHF
J gene: TRBJ1-2; V gene: TRBV5-1; clone size: -; CDR3 length: 13; D gene: TRBD1; CDR3 DNA: TGCGCCAGCAGCGGTACAGGGGACTATGGCTACACCTTC; CDR3 protein: CASSGTGDYGYTF
J gene: TRBJ2-3; V gene: TRBV5-6; clone size: -; CDR3 length: 14; D gene: -; CDR3 DNA: TGTGCCAGCACCCTACTCCTGACGGGAGATACGCAGTATTTT; CDR3 protein: CASTLLLTGDTQYF
J gene: TRBJ2-3; V gene: TRBV6-1; clone size: -; CDR3 length: 16; D gene: -; CDR3 DNA: TGTGCCAGCAGTGAACAGCTACAGGTCTCCACAGATACGCAGTATTTT; CDR3 protein: CASSEQLQVSTDTQYF
J gene: TRBJ1-1; V gene: TRBV7-9; clone size: once; CDR3 length: 15; D gene: -; CDR3 DNA: TGTGCCAGCAGCTTAAACGGAGGTTTTAACACTGAAGCTTTCTTT; CDR3 protein: CASSLNGGFNTEAFF
J gene: TRBJ2-3; V gene: TRBV4-3; clone size: -; CDR3 length: 14; D gene: -; CDR3 DNA: TGCGCCAGCAGCCAAGAAGTGGCCACAGATACGCAGTATTTT; CDR3 protein: CASSQEVATDTQYF
J gene: TRBJ2-2; V gene: TRBV27; clone size: -; CDR3 length: 16; D gene: -; CDR3 DNA: TGTGCCAGCAGTTTATGGACTCCCTCACCCACCGGGGAGCTGTTTTTT; CDR3 protein: CASSLWTPSPTGELFF
J gene: TRBJ2-7; V gene: TRBV11-2; clone size: few; CDR3 length: 15; D gene: TRBD1; CDR3 DNA: TGTGCCAGCAGCTTAGGTGGGACAGGGGTCTACGAGCAGTACTTC; CDR3 protein: CASSLGGTGVYEQYF
J gene: TRBJ2-7; V gene: TRBV4-1; clone size: -; CDR3 length: 15; D gene: TRBD2; CDR3 DNA: TGCGCCAGCAGCCGAACACTAGCGCCAACCTACGAGCAGTACTTC; CDR3 protein: CASSRTLAPTYEQYF
J gene: TRBJ2-5; V gene: TRBV7-2; clone size: once; CDR3 length: 15; D gene: TRBD1; CDR3 DNA: TGTGCCAGCAGCTTATCTGGGACAGCTGAAGAGACCCAGTACTTC; CDR3 protein: CASSLSGTAEETQYF
J gene: TRBJ2-5; V gene: TRBV27; clone size: -; CDR3 length: 15; D gene: -; CDR3 DNA: TGTGCCAGCAGAACCATTACAGGGCTGCAAGAGACCCAGTACTTC; CDR3 protein: CASRTITGLQETQYF
J gene: TRBJ2-1; V gene: TRBV13; clone size: -; CDR3 length: 15; D gene: TRBD2; CDR3 DNA: TGTGCCAGCAGCCCGAGGACTAGCGGGAGTTATGAGCAGTTCTTC; CDR3 protein: CASSPRTSGSYEQFF
J gene: TRBJ1-4; V gene: TRBV30; clone size: -; CDR3 length: 15; D gene: -; CDR3 DNA: TGTGCCTGGGCGCAGGGACTTGCAACTAATGAAAAACTGTTTTTT; CDR3 protein: CAWAQGLATNEKLFF
J gene: TRBJ2-7; V gene: TRBV2; clone size: -; CDR3 length: 14; D gene: TRBD2; CDR3 DNA: TGTGCCAGCAGTGAAAGACTAGCGGCCTACGAGCAGTACTTC; CDR3 protein: CASSERLAAYEQYF
J gene: TRBJ2-2; V gene: TRBV30; clone size: -; CDR3 length: 15; D gene: TRBD2; CDR3 DNA: TGTGCCTGGAGTGTAAAAGTAGCGGGGGCCGGGGAGCTGTTTTTT; CDR3 protein: CAWSVKVAGAGELFF
J gene: TRBJ2-7; V gene: TRBV5-1; clone size: few; CDR3 length: 15; D gene: TRBD1; CDR3 DNA: TGCGCCAGCAGCCCAGGGACAGGAGGTTACTACGAGCAGTACTTC; CDR3 protein: CASSPGTGGYYEQYF
J gene: TRBJ2-7; V gene: TRBV2; clone size: -; CDR3 length: 15; D gene: -; CDR3 DNA: TGTGCCAGCAGGTTACAGGGTCTAAGCTCCTACGAGCAGTACTTC; CDR3 protein: CASRLQGLSSYEQYF
J gene: TRBJ2-7; V gene: TRBV27; clone size: once; CDR3 length: 14; D gene: -; CDR3 DNA: TGTGCCAGCAGTCCGTGGCCACTAACTTACGAGCAGTACTTC; CDR3 protein: CASSPWPLTYEQYF
J gene: TRBJ2-3; V gene: TRBV5-1; clone size: -; CDR3 length: 14; D gene: -; CDR3 DNA: TGCGCCAGCAGCTTGGCCTTTAGCACAGATACGCAGTATTTT; CDR3 protein: CASSLAFSTDTQYF